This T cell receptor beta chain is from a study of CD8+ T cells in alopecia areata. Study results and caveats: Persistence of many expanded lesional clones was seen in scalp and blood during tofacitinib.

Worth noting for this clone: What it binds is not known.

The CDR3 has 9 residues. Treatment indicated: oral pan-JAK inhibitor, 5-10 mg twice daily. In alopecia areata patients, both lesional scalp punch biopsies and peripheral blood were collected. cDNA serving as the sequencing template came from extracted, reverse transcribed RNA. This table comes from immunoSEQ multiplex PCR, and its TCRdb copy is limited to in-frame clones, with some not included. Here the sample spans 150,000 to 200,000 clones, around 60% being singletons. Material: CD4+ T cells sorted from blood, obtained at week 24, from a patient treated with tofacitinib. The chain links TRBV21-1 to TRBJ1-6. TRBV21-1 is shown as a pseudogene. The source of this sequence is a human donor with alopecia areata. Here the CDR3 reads CASSTPLHF. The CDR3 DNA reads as TGTGCCAGCAGCACTCCCCTCCACTTT.